The sequence of this T cell receptor (beta chain) was determined in a study of early T cells in non-severe SARS-CoV-2 infection. The V and J ends lost 1 base and 3 bases respectively, with 10 bases between them. The CDR3 extends over 15 amino acids. CDR1 is LNHDA and CDR2 is SQIVND in the germline V gene (reference sequence). This clonotype has more than one count but fewer than ten. TCRdb fed the 5' RACE reads into MiXCR, producing one record per CDR3 protein. The sample has roughly 93,000 distinct CDR3 sequences, approximately 15% seen once; the top ten hold approximately 0.54%. Input material: whole blood. The chain combines TRBV19 with TRBJ2-1; no definite D call. This receptor was identified in an adult who was a healthcare worker with PCR-confirmed SARS-CoV-2 infection or an uninfected control (not recorded which). The CDR3 protein is CASSIAQPYYNEQFF. CDR3 coding DNA: TGTGCCAGTAGTATAGCGCAGCCTTACTACAATGAGCAGTTCTTC.